This T cell receptor (beta chain) was documented in a study of cytomegalovirus exposure and HLA in healthy donors. The study, taken as a whole, reports: Near-uniform donor sequencing depth was presumed by presence/absence analyses. Later analysis showed most CMV-associated TCR beta chains appearing HLA-restricted.

PCR used 60 Vbeta primers and 13 Jbeta primers. Produced via immunoSEQ multiplex PCR; TCRdb's table is partial and in-frame only. The data hold 150,000 to 200,000 clones, with 80% observed a single time. This CDR3 region has 15 residues. Donors in the study were healthy people who gave bone marrow. With regard to this clone: Its antigen is still unknown.

The receptor comes from a young man in good health and CMV-seropositive. This rearrangement joins TRBV1 to TRBJ2-7; the table's D call of TRBD2 was not tested on the DNA. TRBV1 is recorded as a pseudogene. What was sequenced was PBMCs. The CDR3 is CTSSQRGDEPYEQYF. CDR3 sequence (DNA): TGCACCAGCAGCCAGAGAGGCGACGAACCCTACGAGCAGTACTTC.